This TCR beta chain stems from a study of cytomegalovirus exposure and HLA in healthy donors. CDR1 is SEHNR and CDR2 is FQNEAQ in the germline V gene (reference sequence). The CDR3 loop spans 14 amino acids. The J segment lost 11 bases and the V segment lost 5 bases, leaving 8 bases of the junction unmatched. This clone appeared a single time. Its antigen is currently unknown. Use of 60 Vbeta and 13 Jbeta primers characterized the PCR. The method was immunoSEQ multiplex PCR; TCRdb's version includes in-frame clones alone and lacks a portion of them. The sample lists around 89,000 clones; approximately 80% were seen once. General study findings and limits: Altogether, 150 to 200 TCR beta chains were recorded as cytomegalovirus-associated.

This TCR was recovered from a man aged 40-49 years in good health and CMV-seronegative. The chain recombines TRBV7-9 with TRBJ1-6; the match to TRBD1 covers 8 bases. Sequencing was performed on PBMCs. The CDR3 region is CASSQTGDFAPLHF. CDR3 nucleotides: TGTGCCAGCAGCCAGACAGGGGATTTTGCACCCCTCCACTTT.